This TCR beta chain is drawn from a study of shared clonotypes between healthy human individuals. Study background: Each donor had three CD4 naive, three CD4 memory, two CD8 naive and one CD8 memory plate. General observations from the study: Sequencing depth was predicted to influence how clonotypes are shared among donors.

V lost 0 bases to trimming and J lost 3 bases, with 6 bases between them. The germline CDR1 and CDR2 sequences are SGDLS and YYNGEE. The CDR3 totals 13 residues. In the CD4+ fraction, cells were divided into CD45RA+ naive and CD45RA-negative memory subsets. This clone was observed a single time. Antigen: not known. The sample carries other DNA sequences with the same CDR3. Libraries were prepared by immunoSEQ multiplex PCR; TCRdb keeps only in-frame clonotypes and omits some of them. The sample records around 2,000,000 clones, approximately 95% being singletons. The specimen sequenced was naive CD4+ T cells sorted from blood. Subset denoted: CD45RA+ positively selected. This clonotype originated in a man younger than 30 in good health. The chain links TRBV9 to TRBJ1-1, with D unclear. CDR3 coding DNA: TGTGCCAGCAGCGTAGGCGGGTACACTGAAGCTTTCTTT. Translated, it gives CASSVGGYTEAFF.